This TCR beta chain was captured in a study of spatial heterogeneity in lung cancer. Every TCR cDNA molecule bore its own unique molecular identifier. Each CDR3 protein is one row after TCRdb ran MiXCR on the 5' RACE reads. This repertoire shows 50,000 to 65,000 distinct CDR3 sequences, around 8.2% found once; its top ten account for around 16%. The V gene's germline CDR1 is SGHTA and CDR2 FQGNSA. V lost 5 bases to trimming and J lost 4 bases, with 15 bases between them. This CDR3 has 15 amino acids. This clonotype showed up just a few times. Documented time point: sample taken at primary tumor resection. Whole RNA from tumor, nontumor lung or frozen PBMC was sequenced unsorted.

The sequence was obtained from a female donor with early-stage non-small cell lung cancer. The V call is TRBV7-2, the J call TRBJ1-3; D remains ambiguous. The starting material was PBMCs, obtained at surgery. CDR3 protein: CASSRGGGNGNTIYF. The CDR3 DNA follows: TGTGCCAGCAGCCGGGGAGGCGGGAACGGAAACACCATATATTTT.